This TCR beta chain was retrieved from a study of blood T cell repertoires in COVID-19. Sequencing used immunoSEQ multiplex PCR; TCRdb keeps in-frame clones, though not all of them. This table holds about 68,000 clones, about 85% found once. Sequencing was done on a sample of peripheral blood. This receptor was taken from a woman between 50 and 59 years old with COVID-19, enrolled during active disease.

The CDR3 DNA reads TGTGCCTGGAGTGAGAGGACTGGCACCGGGGAGCTGTTTTTT. Protein sequence: CAWSERTGTGELFF. The chain carries TRBV30 and TRBJ2-2; tentative D call: TRBD2 (5 bases). Trimming stripped 1 base from V and 4 bases from J, with 10 bases between. CDR3 size: 14 residues. Germline V CDR1 and CDR2: GTSNPN, SVGIG (reference sequence).